This record concerns one TCR beta chain sequence. What it binds is not known. The data derive from a study of T-cell reconstitution after alpha-beta-depleted transplantation in children. Findings and caveats of the study: From newly produced T cells came most of the T-cell counts and diversity one year after transplant. Reportedly, only several hundred clones from non-depleted graft cells drove alpha-beta T-cell counts at about two months. Recipient T cells and thymic progenitors that survived gave rise to the high TCRbeta diversity observed at day 60 in some patients.

Preparation of the TCRbeta library was carried out with unique molecular identifiers. TCRdb re-derived calls from the PCR reads in MiXCR, one entry per CDR3 protein. The sample yields some 310,000 distinct CDR3 sequences, approximately 23% seen once. The sample here was PBMCs, mostly from graft donor cells, taken 180 days after TCRalphabeta/CD19-depleted stem cell transplant. The clonotype was recovered from a male patient younger than 18 who had a stem cell transplant for acute lymphoblastic leukemia, so the T cells may come from the graft donor.

CDR3 region: CASSYRGYRNTEAFF. The CDR3 DNA is TGTGCCAGCAGTTACCGGGGGTACAGGAACACTGAAGCTTTCTTT. The genes are TRBV6-5 and TRBJ1-1; perhaps TRBD1 as D (5 bases). Germline values: CDR1 MNHEY, CDR2 SVGAGI. This CDR3 comprises 15 residues. V was trimmed by 2 bases and J by 1 base, leaving 11 bases between them.